Given below is one TCR beta chain in context. The antigen is not known. This entry belongs to a study of CD8 T cell repertoires and HIV-1 epitope variants. Across the whole study: Twenty-five autologous and known Gag and Nef epitope variant peptides each stimulated T cells separately. Control wells had CMV/EBV/flu peptides, negative Ebola AY9, or no peptide. IL-2, IL-7 and IL-15 were added on days 3 and 7 of roughly 10-day cultures. The baseline condition was 1M T cells left uncultured.

The germline CDR1 and CDR2 sequences are GTSNPN and SVGIG (reference sequence). Unmatched junction bases numbered 4, after V lost 1 base and J lost 1 base. The CDR3 spans 15 residues. Generated by immunoSEQ multiplex PCR, the TCRdb table keeps only in-frame clones and is missing some. Seen here are approximately 4,600 clones, 55% to 75% observed once, and the top ten hold 45% to 55%. Sequencing was performed on cultured CD8+ T cells derived from PBMCs. This TCR was sampled from a male donor with HIV. The chain combines TRBV30 with TRBJ1-1, with TRBD1 matching over 9 bases. CDR3 in amino acids: CAWSEWGQGNTEAFF. DNA for the CDR3: TGTGCCTGGAGTGAGTGGGGACAGGGGAACACTGAAGCTTTCTTT. Together with reference TRBV30 and TRBJ1-1, the CDR3 gives the full variable domain: SQTIHQWPATLVQPVGSPLSLECTVEGTSNPNLYWYRQAAGRGLQLLFYSVGIGQISSEVPQNLSASRPQDRQFILSSKKLLLSDSGFYLCAWSEWGQGNTEAFFGQGTRLTVV.